This T cell receptor (beta chain) was sequenced in a study of human T cells and chemical hapten exposure. The CDR3 extends over 13 amino acids. V was trimmed by 6 bases and J by 3 bases, leaving 6 bases between them. General observations from the study: Alopecia in all donors means immunity may differ from healthy individuals. It was expanded TCRs that formed significantly more large CDR3 similarity clusters than controls did.

Within the library, unique molecular identifiers were attached to each individual cDNA molecule. One entry per CDR3 protein results from TCRdb running MiXCR on the RACE reads. The table lists 340,000 or so distinct CDR3 sequences, around 7% of them singletons. There are many counts of this clonotype. As yet, its antigen is unknown. Regarding time point: patch test 1, 2 weeks after DPC sensitization. Stated treatment: therapeutic diphenylcyclopropenone sensitization with weekly scalp DPC. Alopecia patients, 18 to 70 years old and DPC-suitable, served as donors. This chain connects TRBV12-3 or TRBV12-4 to TRBJ2-6; D is unresolved. This TCR was sampled from a woman in her late teens or twenties with alopecia areata. Some clones in this sample may be carry-over from other donors' samples. The source was whole blood, collected in connection with sensitization to the hapten diphenylcyclopropenone (DPC). CDR3 DNA sequence: TGTGCCAGCAGCCAAGGTGGGGCCAACGTCCTGACTTTC. As protein: CASSQGGANVLTF.